Presented here are 8 T cell receptor beta chains from one specimen sequenced in a study of PD-1 blockade in mismatch repair-deficient tumors (TCRdb year 2017). Preparation of the library involved the immunoSEQ multiplex PCR assay. The table was pulled from immuneACCESS by TCRdb, which kept in-frame rearrangements only. Such tables lose some clones; where checked, under half of the loss comes from unresolved V genes, and the rest has no known cause. Recorded for this sample are about 16,000 clones; 80% to 85% of them occurred a single time. The ten biggest clones cover less than 20% of the sample. In light of the paper, this sample's time point label describes: peripheral blood before pembrolizumab. The material sequenced was PBMCs, taken before pembrolizumab treatment. The origin of the receptors is an adult with mismatch repair-deficient cancer.

The rearrangement uses TRBV29-1 and TRBJ2-1; D is unclear. V was shortened by 4 bases and J by 4 bases, with 17 bases between the two germline ends. The CDR3 has 15 amino acids. Germline loops: CDR1 SQVTM, CDR2 ANQGSEA. Here the CDR3 reads CSVVDPGGGYNEQFF. The CDR3 DNA sequence: TGCAGCGTTGTCGATCCGGGTGGCGGTTACAATGAGCAGTTCTTC.

J is TRBJ2-7 and V is TRBV4-1, with TRBD2 as a possible D gene (6 bases). Germline values: CDR1 MGHRA, CDR2 YSYEKL. V dropped 1 base and J dropped 5 bases, with 18 bases sitting between them. The CDR3 consists of 16 residues. The CDR3 is CASSQVGRRAADEQYF. The DNA for the CDR3 is TGCGCCAGCAGCCAAGTGGGGCGGAGGGCCGCCGACGAGCAGTACTTC.

This clone ranks as medium-sized. The chain uses TRBV25-1 and TRBJ1-4; D is unresolved. The CDR3 is made up of 14 amino acids. Germline V CDR1 and CDR2: MGHDK, SYGVNS. The V gene lost 2 bases and the J gene lost 3 bases, with 7 bases spanning the gap. The DNA of the CDR3 is TGTGCCAGCAGTGAAGTGTACCCTAATGAAAAACTGTTTTTT. Translating it yields CASSEVYPNEKLFF.

The gene calls are TRBV10-2 and TRBJ2-3; D gene unclear. Between the trimmed V and J ends, which lost 7 bases and 0 bases, there was a span of 11 bases. CDR1 and CDR2 (germline): WSHSY, SAAADI. The CDR3 has 14 amino acids. The CDR3 sequence is CASNTGPSTDTQYF. Written as DNA, the CDR3 is TGCGCCAGCAACACGGGTCCTAGCACAGATACGCAGTATTTT.

This clone was observed once. This chain joins TRBV2 and TRBJ2-1; D gene unclear. Germline V gene sequence: CDR1 SNHLY, CDR2 FYNNEI. This CDR3 comprises 11 residues. The V and J ends lost 3 bases and 4 bases respectively, with 1 base between them. CDR3 amino acids: CASSDYNEQFF. As DNA, the CDR3 is TGTGCCAGCAGTGATTACAATGAGCAGTTCTTC.

This clone was found once. CDR3 DNA: TGTGCCAGCAGCTTCCAGGGACCGAGCAAGACCCAGTACTTC. Its translation is CASSFQGPSKTQYF. The chain couples TRBV7-6 to TRBJ2-5; tentatively, D is TRBD1 or TRBD2 (5 bases each). The germline CDR1 and CDR2 sequences are SGHVS and FNYEAQ. This CDR3 spans 14 amino acids. Trimming left V 3 bases short and J 6 bases short, with 14 bases between. Filled out from reference TRBV7-6 and TRBJ2-5, the complete variable domain reads GAGVSQSPRYKVTKRGQDVALRCDPISGHVSLYWYRQALGQGPEFLTYFNYEAQQDKSGLPNDRFSAERPEGSISTLTIQRTEQRDSAMYRCASSFQGPSKTQYFGPGTRLLVL.

The rearrangement links TRBV29-1 to TRBJ2-2; D is perhaps TRBD1 (5 bases). This CDR3 contains 16 residues. The V gene lost 0 bases and the J gene lost 0 bases, with 11 bases spanning the gap. Germline CDR1 and CDR2: SQVTM and ANQGSEA. For the CDR3, the DNA is TGCAGCGTTGAAGAGGGGTCAGGGACGAACACCGGGGAGCTGTTTTTT. Protein: CSVEEGSGTNTGELFF.

CDR3 loop: CASSLGLAGIVSNEQFF. As DNA, the CDR3 is TGTGCCAGCAGCTTAGGACTAGCGGGAATCGTTAGCAATGAGCAGTTCTTC. The genes are TRBV13 and TRBJ2-1; 10 bases agree with TRBD2. With 0 bases clipped from V and 6 bases from J, the junction kept 8 bases outside the gene matches. CDR1 is PRHDT and CDR2 is FYEKMQ in the germline V gene (reference sequence). The CDR3 loop spans 17 amino acids.